The rows below give T cell receptor beta chains drawn from one sample of a study of T-cell memory formation after mild COVID-19. Each CDR3 protein gets one entry after TCRdb re-called the 5' RACE reads with MiXCR. Of 430,000 or so distinct CDR3 sequences in the sample, 20% to 30% are singletons; the top ten hold roughly an eighth. Input material: PBMCs or a T cell subset sorted from them (not recorded which). Receptors were obtained from an adult woman who had mild COVID-19 (a few samples of this study predate the infection). Cell type and time point are not known. Both conserved end residues are part of each CDR3. Each record gives: CDR3 DNA, CDR3 protein, J gene, CDR3 length, D gene, clone size, V gene. The D gene is left open where the match is weak. Rows give clone size only sometimes, using once, few, many, or a class for an expanded clone.

TGTGCCAGCAGCCAAGATCGGAGGACAGGGGACGACGAGCAGTACTTC CASSQDRRTGDDEQYF TRBJ2-7 16 TRBD1 many TRBV3-1
TGTGCCATCAGTGAGTCGCGACAGGGGTCGAACACTGAAGCTTTCTTT CAISESRQGSNTEAFF TRBJ1-1 16 TRBD1 few TRBV10-3
TGCAGTGCAACAGAACAGGGGGCTATAAATGAAGCTTTCTTT CSATEQGAINEAFF TRBJ1-1 14 TRBD1 few TRBV20-1
TGTGCCAGCAGCCTACCGGGACACGGATCCTACACCGGGGAGCTGTTTTTT CASSLPGHGSYTGELFF TRBJ2-2 17 . few TRBV7-2
TGTGCCAGCAGCTTATATGCGGGGGGCAATTCACCCCTCCACTTT CASSLYAGGNSPLHF TRBJ1-6 15 . . TRBV7-2
TGTGCCACCAGCAGAGACCTTAGACAGGACCAAGAGACCCAGTACTTC CATSRDLRQDQETQYF TRBJ2-5 16 . . TRBV15
TGTGCCAGCAGTACCTTTTCGACGCGGGAGCCCTACGAGCAGTACTTC CASSTFSTREPYEQYF TRBJ2-7 16 TRBD2 . TRBV12-3/TRBV12-4
TGCGCCAGCAGCCAAGAGGGCAGGGGGCGTTACAATGAGCAGTTCTTC CASSQEGRGRYNEQFF TRBJ2-1 16 TRBD1 few TRBV4-3
TGTGCCAGCAAAAGGGGGTCAGGGACTGAAGCTTTCTTT CASKRGSGTEAFF TRBJ1-1 13 . few TRBV12-3/TRBV12-4
TGCAGTGCTATGGCTAACTACCCCTCCTACGAGCAGTACTTC CSAMANYPSYEQYF TRBJ2-7 14 . . TRBV20-1
TGTGCCAGCAGGGGACAGGGAATTGGCAATCAGCCCCAGCATTTT CASRGQGIGNQPQHF TRBJ1-5 15 TRBD1 . TRBV2
TGTGCCAGCAGTAAGCCGGGACAAGGTTTTGGCTACACCTTC CASSKPGQGFGYTF TRBJ1-2 14 . . TRBV28
TGTGCCAGCTCACAACAAAACCGGGACAGCCACAATGAGCAGTTCTTC CASSQQNRDSHNEQFF TRBJ2-1 16 TRBD1 few TRBV18
TGTGCCACCAGTGATTTCTCGACTAGCGGGAGCACAGATACGCAGTATTTT CATSDFSTSGSTDTQYF TRBJ2-3 17 TRBD2 . TRBV24-1
TGTGCCAGCAGCTTGGGCGGTGGGACTAGCGGAAAGTACGAGCAGTACTTC CASSLGGGTSGKYEQYF TRBJ2-7 17 TRBD2 . TRBV5-5
TGTGCCAGCAGCTCTACCCGGACGACGGAAGAGACCCAGTACTTC CASSSTRTTEETQYF TRBJ2-5 15 . few TRBV7-9
TGCGCCAGCAGCCCCACTAGCGGCGACTACGAGCAGTACTTC CASSPTSGDYEQYF TRBJ2-7 14 TRBD2 few TRBV4-1
TGTGCCAGCAGTGTGGGGGGTGGCATTCAGTACTTC CASSVGGGIQYF TRBJ2-4 12 . . TRBV12-3/TRBV12-4
TGTGCCAGCAGCGCACCGACAGGGCCGAACACTGAAGCTTTCTTT CASSAPTGPNTEAFF TRBJ1-1 15 TRBD1 . TRBV9
TGTGCCAGCAGTGGTGAGGGGGGCCACGAGCAGTACTTC CASSGEGGHEQYF TRBJ2-7 13 . few TRBV7-9
TGTGCCAGCAGTTTAAATGGCCGCTCTGAAGAGACCCAGTACTTC CASSLNGRSEETQYF TRBJ2-5 15 . . TRBV27
TGTGCCACCAGTGATTTCGGTAGGCAGGGCCATGAGCAGTTCTTC CATSDFGRQGHEQFF TRBJ2-1 15 . . TRBV24-1
TGCAGTGCTAGTTCCTGGGATGAGCAGTTCTTC CSASSWDEQFF TRBJ2-1 11 . few TRBV20-1
TGTGCCAGCATCAAAGGATCGACAGGGGACACAGATACGCAGTATTTT CASIKGSTGDTDTQYF TRBJ2-3 16 TRBD1 once TRBV2
TGTGCCGGATCGGGGACTAGCGGGGGGGCCACAGATACGCAGTATTTT CAGSGTSGGATDTQYF TRBJ2-3 16 TRBD2 . TRBV6-2/TRBV6-3
TGTGCCAGCAGCACGTATTGGGACAGGGTTATAGAAGGCACTGAAGCTTTCTTT CASSTYWDRVIEGTEAFF TRBJ1-1 18 . few TRBV21-1
TGTGCCAGCAGCAAAGTTGGGCAGGGACCGAACACTGAAGCTTTCTTT CASSKVGQGPNTEAFF TRBJ1-1 16 . few TRBV21-1
TGTGCCAGCAGCCGGGACAGGGTCACCGGGGAGCTGTTTTTT CASSRDRVTGELFF TRBJ2-2 14 TRBD1 . TRBV5-6
TGTGCCAGCGTATCCAGCCGACGGCTTAGAGAGCAGTTCTTC CASVSSRRLREQFF TRBJ2-1 14 . few TRBV2
TGCGCCAGCAGCCCGTTTGGGGGCGGGGCCTACAATGAGCAGTTCTTC CASSPFGGGAYNEQFF TRBJ2-1 16 . few TRBV5-1
TGTGCCACCAGTGACCTTACAGGGGGCGAGCAGTACTTC CATSDLTGGEQYF TRBJ2-7 13 TRBD1 few TRBV24-1
TGTGCCACCAGTGGGGGGACTAGCGGGAAGGACGAGCAGTACTTC CATSGGTSGKDEQYF TRBJ2-7 15 TRBD2 few TRBV24-1
TGCGCCAGCAGCGGCGGGCGGGGGGGCGCAGATACGCAGTATTTT CASSGGRGGADTQYF TRBJ2-3 15 TRBD2 many TRBV5-1
TGCGCCAGCAGCTTGGAGCTAGCGGGAGCAGAGCAGTTCTTC CASSLELAGAEQFF TRBJ2-1 14 TRBD2 few TRBV5-1
TGTGCCACCAGTGATTCGGCAGGGCACCAGCATTTT CATSDSAGHQHF TRBJ1-5 12 . . TRBV24-1
TGTGCCAGCGTAGCGGGACCCTCCTACAATGAGCAGTTCTTC CASVAGPSYNEQFF TRBJ2-1 14 TRBD2 . TRBV6-2/TRBV6-3
TGCGCCAGCAGAATCGCGACAGGGGTTAACACTGAAGCTTTCTTT CASRIATGVNTEAFF TRBJ1-1 15 TRBD1 . TRBV5-1
TGCGCCAGCAGCTTATGGACTAGCGGGAGTAGCACAGATACGCAGTATTTT CASSLWTSGSSTDTQYF TRBJ2-3 17 TRBD2 . TRBV5-1
TGTGCCAGCAGCTTGTTGGGGGGGGCAAGAACAGATACGCAGTATTTT CASSLLGGARTDTQYF TRBJ2-3 16 . few TRBV5-5
TGCAGCGTTGGGACAGCTAACACTGAAGCTTTCTTT CSVGTANTEAFF TRBJ1-1 12 . . TRBV29-1
TGTGCCAGCAGCTTGGCCCTGGCTAGCGGGAGAAGGAATGAGCAGTTCTTC CASSLALASGRRNEQFF TRBJ2-1 17 TRBD2 few TRBV5-4
TGCAGTGCTAGAGTAAATAGGATCAGCGAGCAGTACTTC CSARVNRISEQYF TRBJ2-7 13 . . TRBV20-1
TGTGCCAGCTCACCAGCGGGACAGCACACAGATACGCAGTATTTT CASSPAGQHTDTQYF TRBJ2-3 15 . . TRBV18
TGTGCCAGCAGCTCCCCAGGGGCTTCTGGAAACACCATATATTTT CASSSPGASGNTIYF TRBJ1-3 15 . few TRBV7-3
TGTGCCACCAGTGCCCCAGGGGACAGGCCCTCGGGCGATGAGCAGTTCTTC CATSAPGDRPSGDEQFF TRBJ2-1 17 TRBD1 once TRBV24-1
TGTGCCAGCAGCTCCGAGCTGGGCGCGCAGTATTTT CASSSELGAQYF TRBJ2-3 12 . few TRBV7-8
TGCAGCGTTGTTGACAACTCCTACGAGCAGTACTTC CSVVDNSYEQYF TRBJ2-7 12 . few TRBV29-1
TGTGCCAGCAGGGGACAGGGAGCCACTGAAGCTTTCTTT CASRGQGATEAFF TRBJ1-1 13 TRBD1 few TRBV12-3/TRBV12-4
TGTGCCAGCAGCGTAGATGGGACAGGGAGGTATGGCTACACCTTC CASSVDGTGRYGYTF TRBJ1-2 15 TRBD1 . TRBV9
TGCGCCAGCAGCCACGGGGGGGCGGACAATGAGCAGTTCTTC CASSHGGADNEQFF TRBJ2-1 14 TRBD2 few TRBV5-1
TGTGCCAGCAGCAGAGCCGGGGGAAACTATGGCTACACCTTC CASSRAGGNYGYTF TRBJ1-2 14 . . TRBV7-3
TGCAGCGTTGAAGAGGGGCAAGACACTGAAGCTTTCTTT CSVEEGQDTEAFF TRBJ1-1 13 . . TRBV29-1
TGCGCCAGCAGCTTGGGTTACAGGGAATTACCAGATACGCAGTATTTT CASSLGYRELPDTQYF TRBJ2-3 16 . few TRBV5-1
TGTGCCAGCAGCTTAGTTGGGGGGGCGAACACCGGGGAGCTGTTTTTT CASSLVGGANTGELFF TRBJ2-2 16 TRBD2 many TRBV7-8
TGTGCCAGCAGCCAGAGCGCAGGTACCTACACCGGGGAGCTGTTTTTT CASSQSAGTYTGELFF TRBJ2-2 16 . few TRBV14
TGCAGCGTTGGTTATGAGAACTATGGCTACACCTTC CSVGYENYGYTF TRBJ1-2 12 . . TRBV29-1
TGCAGCGTTGTATCCGGGGTTGACTACGAGCAGTACTTC CSVVSGVDYEQYF TRBJ2-7 13 . few TRBV29-1